The 27 T cell receptor beta chains reported below all come from one sample, sequenced in a study of Ad26.COV2.S vaccination and SARS-CoV-2 variants. The treatment: approximately 18 received Ad26.COV2.S at low or high dose, single or two shots; about 5 received placebo; per-sample allocation not given. Sampling took place 63 days after the first vaccine or placebo injection. Some clones are missing from TCRdb's copy, which holds only in-frame ones; the method was immunoSEQ multiplex PCR. The sample has 300,000 to 400,000 clones, more than 85% seen once. The sequencing used peripheral blood, collected in a trial of Ad26.COV2.S vaccine versus placebo. The source is a person between 18 and 60 years old who received the Ad26.COV2.S COVID-19 vaccine or a placebo.

This chain links TRBV6-5 with TRBJ1-5; D is ambiguous. The germline V and J ends were trimmed by 7 bases and 2 bases, with 6 bases remaining between them. Germline values: CDR1 MNHEY, CDR2 SVGAGI. This CDR3 region has 12 residues. In DNA, the CDR3 is TGTGCCAGCAATCGGGGCAATCAGCCCCAGCATTTT. It specifies CASNRGNQPQHF.

This chain connects TRBV2 to TRBJ2-7; D is possibly TRBD2 (5 bases). V was cut by 4 bases and J by 3 bases, with 7 bases left in between. CDR1 is SNHLY, CDR2 FYNNEI, per germline. The CDR3 length is 12 residues. CDR3 DNA: TGTGCCAGCAGTGGGGAGTTCTACGAGCAGTACTTC. It translates to CASSGEFYEQYF. The full variable domain, rest sourced from reference TRBV2 and TRBJ2-7, is EPEVTQTPSHQVTQMGQEVILRCVPISNHLYFYWYRQILGQKVEFLVSFYNNEISEKSEIFDDQFSVERPDGSNFTLKIRSTKLEDSAMYFCASSGEFYEQYFGPGTRLTVT.

In this sample, this clone turned up a few times. The genes are TRBV6-2 or TRBV6-3 and TRBJ1-1; D is uncertain. The CDR3 extends over 13 amino acids. V dropped 4 bases and J dropped 2 bases, with 8 bases sitting between them. CDR1 is MNHEY and CDR2 is SVGEGT in the germline V gene. CDR3 amino acids: CASSWIENTEAFF. The CDR3 DNA reads as TGTGCCAGCAGTTGGATAGAAAACACTGAAGCTTTCTTT.

The V gene is TRBV28, the J gene TRBJ2-3; D possibly corresponds to TRBD2 (6 bases). Trimming pared 6 bases from V and 3 bases from J, leaving 16 bases between. CDR1 and CDR2 (germline): MDHEN, SYDVKM. The CDR3 totals 15 residues. CDR3 sequence (DNA): TGTGCCAGCAGCCTGGGACTGACGCGGACAGATACGCAGTATTTT. Its protein product is CASSLGLTRTDTQYF.

The V gene is TRBV29-1, the J gene TRBJ2-1; 8 bases line up with TRBD1. CDR1 is SQVTM, CDR2 ANQGSEA, per germline. With V trimmed by 7 bases and J by 7 bases, 12 bases remained unmatched. There are 14 residues in the CDR3. The CDR3 protein is CSAEQGASVNEQFF. The CDR3 DNA follows: TGCAGCGCTGAGCAGGGGGCGAGTGTGAATGAGCAGTTCTTC.

The rearrangement joins TRBV4-2 to TRBJ2-7; D remains ambiguous. The germline V and J ends were trimmed by 0 bases and 2 bases, with 14 bases remaining between them. The CDR3 length is 16 residues. Germline CDR1 and CDR2: LGHNA and YNFKEQ. The CDR3 reads CASSQDYQSGPYEQYF. DNA of the CDR3: TGTGCCAGCAGCCAAGACTACCAGTCCGGGCCCTACGAGCAGTACTTC.

J is TRBJ2-5 and V is TRBV15; D gene unclear. The V and J ends lost 0 bases and 2 bases respectively, with 7 bases between them. Germline V CDR1 and CDR2: LNHNV, YYDKDF (reference sequence). CDR3 size: 14 residues. The CDR3 protein is CATSRDNGQETQYF. The DNA for the CDR3 is TGTGCCACCAGCAGAGATAATGGGCAAGAGACCCAGTACTTC.

J is TRBJ2-2 and V is TRBV4-2, with D uncertain. The CDR3 sequence is 23 residues long. The V end was cut by 4 bases, the J end by 4 bases, with 37 bases between. Germline-derived CDR1 and CDR2 are LGHNA and YNFKEQ. As DNA, the CDR3 is TGTGCCAGCAGCCGACCCCCAACAGATTTACAGCAGGTTACTCAGAAACGCACCGGGGAGCTGTTTTTT. Translated, it gives CASSRPPTDLQQVTQKRTGELFF.

The CDR3 DNA reads TGTGCCAGCTCACCGGTCAGGAGCCGTTTGAACACTGAAGCTTTCTTT. This sequence encodes CASSPVRSRLNTEAFF. This chain uses TRBV18 with TRBJ1-1; the D is unclear. The CDR3 is 16 amino acids. Germline loops: CDR1 KGHSH, CDR2 LQKENI. V dropped 3 bases and J dropped 0 bases, with 14 bases sitting between them.

Only one count was recorded for this clone. This rearrangement joins TRBV29-1 to TRBJ1-2, with 8 bases identical to TRBD1. Germline CDR1 SQVTM, CDR2 ANQGSEA. Trimming at V came to 7 bases and at J to 7 bases, leaving 8 bases not matched to a gene. CDR3 length: 12 residues. The CDR3 DNA follows: TGCAGCGGGGTACAGGGGGGTGGTGGCTACACCTTC. The encoded protein is CSGVQGGGGYTF. Together with reference TRBV29-1 and TRBJ1-2, the CDR3 gives the full variable domain: SAVISQKPSRDICQRGTSLTIQCQVDSQVTMMFWYRQQPGQSLTLIATANQGSEATYESGFVIDKFPISRPNLTFSTLTVSNMSPEDSSIYLCSGVQGGGGYTFGSGTRLTVV.

The rearrangement links TRBV28 to TRBJ1-2; possible D gene TRBD1, 5 bases. The germline CDR1 and CDR2 sequences are MDHEN and SYDVKM. The ends were cut back, 4 bases at V and 7 bases at J, with 19 bases in the middle. The CDR3 covers 15 residues. The CDR3 bases are TGTGCCAGCAGTTCGGGCGGACCGTTGAGGGGTGGCTACACCTTC. This sequence encodes CASSSGGPLRGGYTF.

The V gene is TRBV4-1, the J gene TRBJ2-7; 12 positions match TRBD2. There are 15 residues in the CDR3. V was pared by 2 bases and J by 12 bases, with 11 bases of the junction left unmatched. CDR1 MGHRA and CDR2 YSYEKL come from the germline V gene. This chain's CDR3 is CASSQSSGLAGGLYF. The CDR3 nucleotides read TGCGCCAGCAGCCAAAGCTCTGGGCTAGCGGGAGGGTTGTACTTC.

The V and J genes are TRBV12-3 or TRBV12-4 and TRBJ1-5; D perhaps matches TRBD1 (5 bases). Deletions cut 5 bases from V and 3 bases from J, with 8 bases between. The CDR3 extends over 13 amino acids. This CDR3 reads CASSQGLNQPQHF. CDR3 bases: TGTGCCAGCAGTCAGGGTCTCAATCAGCCCCAGCATTTT.

This clone is a singleton in its sample. The V and J genes are TRBV6-2 or TRBV6-3 and TRBJ2-3; D is uncertain. Between the trimmed V and J ends, which lost 6 bases and 5 bases, there was a span of 15 bases. The CDR3 is 14 residues long. The germline V gene has CDR1 MNHEY and CDR2 SVGEGT. The CDR3 DNA is TGTGCCAGCAGCCGAATACCCGTTGTAGATACGCAGTATTTT. As protein: CASSRIPVVDTQYF.

The rearrangement links TRBV12-3 or TRBV12-4 to TRBJ1-1; no reliable D call. The CDR3 length is 13 residues. V gave up 4 bases and J gave up 4 bases, with 10 bases separating them. Here the CDR3 reads CASSSAGFTEAFF. CDR3 nucleotides: TGTGCCAGCAGTTCCGCGGGGTTCACTGAAGCTTTCTTT.

CDR3 amino acids: CASSATGAEAFF. CDR3 DNA: TGTGCCAGCAGTGCCACAGGAGCCGAAGCTTTCTTT. V usage is TRBV6-6 and J usage is TRBJ1-1; TRBD1 might be the D (5 bases). The CDR3 is made up of 12 amino acids. Per germline, CDR1 MNHNY and CDR2 SVGAGI (reference sequence). The V and J ends lost 5 bases and 8 bases respectively, with 12 bases between them.

This sequence joins TRBV5-1 and TRBJ1-2; TRBD1 aligns across 9 bases. CDR1 SGHRS and CDR2 YFSETQ come from the germline V gene. The ends lost 1 base at V and 8 bases at J; junction bases unmatched: 6. The CDR3 length is 14 residues. The CDR3 DNA is TGCGCCAGCAGCTTGAAAGGGACAGGGTCCGGCTACACCTTC. Amino acid sequence: CASSLKGTGSGYTF. The variable domain in full, with the rest retrieved from reference TRBV5-1 and TRBJ1-2, is KAGVTQTPRYLIKTRGQQVTLSCSPISGHRSVSWYQQTPGQGLQFLFEYFSETQRNKGNFPGRFSGRQFSNSRSEMNVSTLELGDSALYLCASSLKGTGSGYTFGSGTRLTVV.

This chain joins TRBV5-7 and TRBJ2-2; D not resolved. TRBV5-7 is sorted into the ORF group, with uncertain function. The CDR3 loop spans 15 amino acids. Deletions cut 0 bases from V and 0 bases from J, with 6 bases between. In DNA form, the CDR3 reads TGTGCCAGCAGCTTGGAACGGACGAACACCGGGGAGCTGTTTTTT. Residues: CASSLERTNTGELFF.

The chain employs TRBV15 and TRBJ2-3, with 8 bases fitting TRBD2. The V gene's germline CDR1 is LNHNV and CDR2 YYDKDF (reference sequence). The V and J ends lost 1 base and 0 bases, in that order; junction bases with no gene match: 3. This CDR3 comprises 16 residues. The DNA of the CDR3 is TGTGCCACCAGCAGAGGAGCGGGAGAGAGCACAGATACGCAGTATTTT. Translated, it gives CATSRGAGESTDTQYF.

This clone was recorded once. The chain couples TRBV7-9 to TRBJ2-5, with D perhaps TRBD1 (5 bases). Germline-derived CDR1 and CDR2 are SEHNR and FQNEAQ (reference sequence). This CDR3 is 15 amino acids long. V shed 0 bases and J shed 4 bases, with 12 bases lying between them. For the CDR3, the DNA is TGTGCCAGCAGCTTAGCGGCCGCCCAGGGAGAGACCCAGTACTTC. Encoded protein: CASSLAAAQGETQYF.

This clone was counted a few times. Other DNA sequences in this specimen translate into the identical CDR3. The chain links TRBV5-1 to TRBJ2-2; D not certain. Trimming removed 0 bases from V and 3 bases from J, with 0 bases in between. The CDR3 spans 12 residues. Looked up from germline, CDR1 is SGHRS and CDR2 is YFSETQ. The DNA for the CDR3 is TGCGCCAGCAGCTTGGACACCGGGGAGCTGTTTTTT. As protein: CASSLDTGELFF.

As for this clone: Additional DNA sequences in this sample encode the identical CDR3. This rearrangement joins TRBV5-1 to TRBJ2-7, with D possibly TRBD1 on 6 matching bases. V shed 4 bases and J shed 0 bases, with 11 bases lying between them. In germline, CDR1 is SGHRS, CDR2 YFSETQ. This CDR3 comprises 14 residues. The chain's CDR3 is CASSLTGSSYEQYF. CDR3 sequence (DNA): TGCGCCAGCAGCCTGACAGGTAGCTCCTACGAGCAGTACTTC.

V gene TRBV12-2 combines with J gene TRBJ2-1; the table's D call of TRBD2 was not tested on the DNA. TRBV12-2 is assigned pseudogene status. The CDR3 length is 15 residues. The CDR3 is CASRGTSGTYNEQFF. The CDR3 coding sequence is TGTGCAAGTCGCGGGACTAGCGGGACGTACAATGAGCAGTTCTTC.

V usage is TRBV18 and J usage is TRBJ2-7; D not resolved. Germline V gene lookup returns CDR1 KGHSH and CDR2 LQKENI. The CDR3 is 14 amino acids. Between the trimmed V and J ends, which lost 3 bases and 7 bases, there was a span of 16 bases. The CDR3 loop reads CASSPGVGSWEQYF. The CDR3 nucleotides read TGTGCCAGCTCACCCGGTGTGGGGTCTTGGGAGCAGTACTTC.

This chain uses TRBV18 with TRBJ1-1, with no clear D. Trimming left V 1 base short and J 0 bases short, with 12 bases between. Per the germline V gene, CDR1 is KGHSH and CDR2 is LQKENI. The CDR3 runs to 16 residues. The CDR3 DNA reads as TGTGCCAGCTCACCACTGGCAGGATCCATGAACACTGAAGCTTTCTTT. This gives the protein CASSPLAGSMNTEAFF.

The chain uses TRBV19 and TRBJ1-4; unclear D gene. Trimming pared 6 bases from V and 0 bases from J, leaving 14 bases between. The CDR3 spans 16 residues. CDR1 and CDR2 (germline): LNHDA, SQIVND (reference sequence). The CDR3 spells CASRSGGLATNEKLFF. The CDR3 DNA reads TGTGCCAGTAGATCGGGAGGACTTGCAACTAATGAAAAACTGTTTTTT. Drawing the rest from reference TRBV19 and TRBJ1-4, the complete variable domain is DGGITQSPKYLFRKEGQNVTLSCEQNLNHDAMYWYRQDPGQGLRLIYYSQIVNDFQKGDIAEGYSVSREKKESFPLTVTSAQKNPTAFYLCASRSGGLATNEKLFFGSGTQLSVL.

The chain combines TRBV4-2 with TRBJ1-4, with a tentative D call TRBD1 (6 bases). The V gene lost 5 bases and the J gene lost 4 bases, with 20 bases spanning the gap. The germline V gene has CDR1 LGHNA and CDR2 YNFKEQ. The CDR3 is made up of 17 amino acids. CDR3 loop: CASSSYRGGADNEKLFF. As DNA, the CDR3 is TGTGCCAGCAGCTCGTATCGAGGGGGGGCCGATAATGAAAAACTGTTTTTT.